Listed below are T cell receptor beta chains from one sample, sequenced in a study of vaccination effects on CD4 cells after COVID-19. Data came from immunoSEQ multiplex PCR; TCRdb stores just in-frame clones and leaves some out. The table includes about 33,000 clones, 65% to 75% detected once. Their cognate antigens are unknown. The source material was CD4+ T cells from PBMCs cultured with HCoV-229E spike peptides, sampled after COVID-19 vaccination. These TCRs come from a human donor who received a COVID-19 vaccine. Both conserved end residues are trimmed from each CDR3. The D gene is left open where the match is weak.

>TRBD2|TRBV6-2/TRBV6-3|TRBJ2-3
ASSSGLVFSDTQY
>.|TRBV6-6|TRBJ1-5
ASSYVRVDQPQH
>.|TRBV4-1|TRBJ2-7
ASSQDWRDRAYEQY
>.|TRBV27|TRBJ1-2
ASSLSGYGYT
>TRBD1|TRBV27|TRBJ2-1
ASRKARQGSYNEQF
>.|TRBV7-2|TRBJ2-3
ASSLLADTQY
>.|TRBV10-2|TRBJ2-2
ASSETLDSGELF
>TRBD1|TRBV28|TRBJ2-3
ASGQGAQY
>TRBD1|TRBV4-1|TRBJ1-1
ASSRRSGGAISDTEAF
>.|TRBV6-5|TRBJ1-5
ASSYSIEGSNQPQH
>.|TRBV10-3|TRBJ2-1
AISEGRGGSGGDEQF
>.|TRBV30|TRBJ2-2
AWSALGANTGELF
>.|TRBV3-1/TRBV3-2|TRBJ1-2
ASSRTMTDNYGYT
>TRBD1|TRBV6-4|TRBJ1-2
ASSEGTANYGYT
>.|TRBV7-9|TRBJ1-1
ASSLRRDTEAF
>.|TRBV7-9|TRBJ1-1
ASSLISQAF
>TRBD2|TRBV5-1|TRBJ2-3
ASSLEAGGSTDTQY
>.|TRBV18|TRBJ1-2
ASSKGDAGYGYT
>.|TRBV6-5|TRBJ2-3
ASSYGWTDTQY
>.|TRBV10-3|TRBJ1-1
AISVAGNTEAF
>.|TRBV10-3|TRBJ1-1
AISDRGGEDAF
>TRBD1|TRBV24-1|TRBJ1-1
ATPGQGVCEAF
>.|TRBV25-1|TRBJ1-6
ASRQSNSPLH
>TRBD1|TRBV28|TRBJ1-2
ASSLGQGLYGYT
>.|TRBV19|TRBJ1-2
ASSIEHTKLYGYT
>TRBD1|TRBV2|TRBJ1-1
ASKLQGGTEAF
>.|TRBV4-1|TRBJ1-5
ASSPSGGQGPQH
>TRBD1|TRBV7-2|TRBJ1-2
ASSLASTGRNYGYT
>.|TRBV6-1|TRBJ2-5
ASSDGPEVTQY
>.|TRBV7-9|TRBJ2-5
ASSVPGQETQY
>.|TRBV5-1|TRBJ2-7
ASGRQDTYEQY
>.|TRBV5-1|TRBJ1-1
ASSLGGGMNTEAF
>.|TRBV5-1|TRBJ1-4
ASSLGRGGEKLF
>.|TRBV2|TRBJ1-2
ASRSLQGWGYGYT
>TRBD2|TRBV24-1|TRBJ2-1
ATSESWTSGGKQF
>TRBD1|TRBV6-1|TRBJ1-1
ASSEQTGGTEAF
>.|TRBV24-1|TRBJ2-7
ATSDYGHKQY
>TRBD1|TRBV5-8|TRBJ1-1
ASSLLQGAFKNERNTEAF
>.|TRBV6-5|TRBJ2-2
ASTPGDTGELF
>.|TRBV6-5|TRBJ2-7
ASIQEVEQY
>TRBD1|TRBV27|TRBJ1-2
ASSDNWDLSGGGYT
>TRBD2|TRBV7-2|TRBJ2-7
ASSFAVPGLVAEQY
>TRBD1|TRBV3-1/TRBV3-2|TRBJ1-2
ASSFWDSQAGYT
>.|TRBV18|TRBJ1-2
ASSPEARGLVRGYT
>.|TRBV7-9|TRBJ2-1
ASSLDSNEQF